This TCR beta chain was recorded in a study of cytomegalovirus exposure and HLA in healthy donors. Study-wide results and limits: The listing of roughly 160 TCR beta chains classed them as cytomegalovirus-associated. What was likely a sequencing artifact was a cluster of highly shared sequence variants.

Remarks on this clone: What it binds is unknown. The junction and the germline gene differ at one end; a read error may be behind it.

Primers included in the PCR were 60 Vbeta and 13 Jbeta primers. Sequencing was performed with immunoSEQ multiplex PCR; in TCRdb, only in-frame clones are kept and a portion is missing. The table has 120,000 to 150,000 clones, approximately 80% seen once. The germline gives CDR1 KGHSH, CDR2 LQKENI. The CDR3 spans 15 residues. The material sequenced was PBMCs. The receptor's source is a male donor in good health and CMV-seropositive. The rearrangement uses TRBV18 and TRBJ2-7; 7 bases agree with TRBD1. CDR3 sequence: CASSPRRDSSYEQHF. The CDR3 nucleotides read TGTGCCAGCTCACCACGCCGGGACAGCTCCTACGAGCAGCACTTC.